This T cell receptor (beta chain) was identified during a study of OX40 agonist ivuxolimab in advanced cancers. At the level of the study: Clinicians treated patients with ivuxolimab, an agonistic anti-OX40 (CD134) antibody. Age averaged about 60 years (range roughly 23 to 79), and roughly 82% were male.

This clone was seen a few times. The target antigen is unknown. Points from the study as a whole: Some of the nonresponding patients also showed low levels of normalized T-cell clonal expansion.

Repertoires were generated with immunoSEQ multiplex PCR, while TCRdb's copy carries only in-frame clones and drops some. The sample has approximately 16,000 clones; approximately 77% are singletons. V was pared by 1 base and J by 2 bases, with 14 bases between. The V gene's germline CDR1 is SGHDT and CDR2 YYEEEE. CDR3 length equals 16 residues. The input for sequencing was CD4+ or CD8+ T cells sorted from blood, taken in a trial of the OX40 agonist ivuxolimab. This chain connects TRBV5-6 to TRBJ2-3, with D tentatively TRBD2 (5 bases). The receptor's source is an adult with an advanced solid tumor such as melanoma, head and neck, liver or kidney cancer. The DNA for the CDR3 is TGTGCCAGCAGCTTGTACGGGGAGATTATCACAGATACGCAGTATTTT. This encodes CASSLYGEIITDTQYF.